This TCR beta chain was sequenced during a study of T cell responses to AZD1222 COVID-19 vaccine. The length of the CDR3 is 14 residues. Germline V CDR1 and CDR2: SNHLY, FYNNEI. V lost 5 bases and J lost 2; bases outside the gene matches: 3. Clones were sequenced by immunoSEQ multiplex PCR, and TCRdb holds only the in-frame ones, with some missing. Of about 120,000 clones in the sample, 88% were seen once. The chain joins TRBV2 to TRBJ2-7, with 10 bases identical to TRBD2. This specimen was peripheral blood, taken on day 0 of MenACWY control vaccination. This TCR derives from an adult in good health. The CDR3 nucleotides are TGTGCCAGCAGTCGGACTAGCGGAACCTACGAGCAGTACTTC. This translates into CASSRTSGTYEQYF. Looking up the rest from reference TRBV2 and TRBJ2-7 gives the full variable domain: EPEVTQTPSHQVTQMGQEVILRCVPISNHLYFYWYRQILGQKVEFLVSFYNNEISEKSEIFDDQFSVERPDGSNFTLKIRSTKLEDSAMYFCASSRTSGTYEQYFGPGTRLTVT.